Listed below are T cell receptor beta chains from one sample, sequenced in a study of OX40 agonist ivuxolimab in advanced cancers. The repertoire was sequenced with immunoSEQ multiplex PCR; TCRdb's copy has only in-frame clones and lacks some. The sample records 65,000 to 95,000 clones, approximately 89% being singletons. The input for sequencing was CD4+ or CD8+ T cells sorted from blood, taken in a trial of the OX40 agonist ivuxolimab. Source of these receptors: an adult with an advanced solid tumor such as melanoma, head and neck, liver or kidney cancer. Each CDR3 is given without its conserved first and last residue.

CDR3 protein: ASSESRGLAGGKTQY
J gene: TRBJ2-3
V gene: TRBV10-1

CDR3 protein: ASSSFGEQF
J gene: TRBJ2-1
V gene: TRBV6-1

CDR3 protein: ASSAAGLDYEQY
J gene: TRBJ2-7
V gene: TRBV2

CDR3 protein: ASSLEGGRNTGELF
J gene: TRBJ2-2
V gene: TRBV5-1

CDR3 protein: ASSLDRTLNTEAF
J gene: TRBJ1-1
V gene: TRBV5-1

CDR3 protein: ASRPPGTATYEQY
J gene: TRBJ2-7
V gene: TRBV28

CDR3 protein: ASNSAGLALNEQF
J gene: TRBJ2-1
V gene: TRBV28

CDR3 protein: ASTLTGNSPLH
J gene: TRBJ1-6
V gene: TRBV6-1

CDR3 protein: AWGVSRVGYT
J gene: TRBJ1-2
V gene: TRBV30

CDR3 protein: AISESANSPLH
J gene: TRBJ1-6
V gene: TRBV10-3

CDR3 protein: ASSLGSGAKTGELF
J gene: TRBJ2-2
V gene: TRBV5-1

CDR3 protein: ASSIGAEAF
J gene: TRBJ1-1
V gene: TRBV19

CDR3 protein: ASSRLAENTGELF
J gene: TRBJ2-2
V gene: TRBV7-3

CDR3 protein: ASSLNSHQPQH
J gene: TRBJ1-5
V gene: TRBV7-2

CDR3 protein: ASSVGGTSGRAGYEQY
J gene: TRBJ2-7
V gene: TRBV9

CDR3 protein: ASSQAGTHQPQH
J gene: TRBJ1-5
V gene: TRBV4-1

CDR3 protein: ASSLARAYGYT
J gene: TRBJ1-2
V gene: TRBV11-2

CDR3 protein: ASSTGTDTEAF
J gene: TRBJ1-1
V gene: TRBV18

CDR3 protein: ASSFGRTSEAF
J gene: TRBJ1-1
V gene: TRBV11-2

CDR3 protein: ASSLAGQYEQY
J gene: TRBJ2-7
V gene: TRBV5-1

CDR3 protein: ASSKDRPGGPYEQY
J gene: TRBJ2-7
V gene: TRBV21-1

CDR3 protein: ASGGGIADNEQF
J gene: TRBJ2-1
V gene: TRBV6-5

CDR3 protein: ASSGIAGFTDTQY
J gene: TRBJ2-3
V gene: TRBV9

CDR3 protein: ASSPPGTRNQPQH
J gene: TRBJ1-5
V gene: TRBV19

CDR3 protein: ASSDPAGGNTDTQY
J gene: TRBJ2-3
V gene: TRBV10-1

CDR3 protein: ASSLLSGVNTEAF
J gene: TRBJ1-1
V gene: TRBV5-1

CDR3 protein: ASKQLPSPLH
J gene: TRBJ1-6
V gene: TRBV6-1

CDR3 protein: GAARQETQY
J gene: TRBJ2-5
V gene: TRBV20-1

CDR3 protein: ASLGGRLDTQY
J gene: TRBJ2-3
V gene: TRBV28

CDR3 protein: ASSLLGHTGELF
J gene: TRBJ2-2
V gene: TRBV7-3

CDR3 protein: ASSVGVGRGPSNYGYT
J gene: TRBJ1-2
V gene: TRBV9

CDR3 protein: ASSPPEGQETQY
J gene: TRBJ2-5
V gene: TRBV5-6

CDR3 protein: AWSVLGGNTGELF
J gene: TRBJ2-2
V gene: TRBV30

CDR3 protein: ASSDRATGNTIY
J gene: TRBJ1-3
V gene: TRBV6-1

CDR3 protein: ASSPALLGQGSVGNEAF
J gene: TRBJ1-1
V gene: TRBV4-1

CDR3 protein: ASSFASGKVETQY
J gene: TRBJ2-5
V gene: TRBV27

CDR3 protein: ASSLAPNRVNTEAF
J gene: TRBJ1-1
V gene: TRBV5-1

CDR3 protein: ASSYEQY
J gene: TRBJ2-7
V gene: TRBV27

CDR3 protein: AWSVPFLNSPLH
J gene: TRBJ1-6
V gene: TRBV30

CDR3 protein: ASSQAGGGQETQY
J gene: TRBJ2-5
V gene: TRBV2

CDR3 protein: ASSASAGGSDTQY
J gene: TRBJ2-3
V gene: TRBV6-1

CDR3 protein: AWRHGTSGGDTQY
J gene: TRBJ2-3
V gene: TRBV30

CDR3 protein: ASSPTATEAF
J gene: TRBJ1-1
V gene: TRBV18

CDR3 protein: ASSRWASGNTIY
J gene: TRBJ1-3
V gene: TRBV7-8

CDR3 protein: ASRDRGGTDTQY
J gene: TRBJ2-3
V gene: TRBV6-6

CDR3 protein: ASSLPSPAPHTQY
J gene: TRBJ2-3
V gene: TRBV27

CDR3 protein: ASSPAEGGAF
J gene: TRBJ1-1
V gene: TRBV7-9

CDR3 protein: ASSQWVKGHEQY
J gene: TRBJ2-7
V gene: TRBV4-1

CDR3 protein: ASSLAGGREQF
J gene: TRBJ2-1
V gene: TRBV6-1

CDR3 protein: ASSQDDTNTEAF
J gene: TRBJ1-1
V gene: TRBV4-1

CDR3 protein: ASSYPGLYYEQY
J gene: TRBJ2-7
V gene: TRBV11-3

CDR3 protein: ASSSRTIARETQY
J gene: TRBJ2-5
V gene: TRBV5-4

CDR3 protein: AWSVARDRGRVAKNIQY
J gene: TRBJ2-4
V gene: TRBV30

CDR3 protein: SSGWKNTEAF
J gene: TRBJ1-1
V gene: TRBV29-1

CDR3 protein: ASGRTATINSPLH
J gene: TRBJ1-6
V gene: TRBV6-6

CDR3 protein: ASSDRDPTTHADTQY
J gene: TRBJ2-3
V gene: TRBV10-1

CDR3 protein: AISESVEQY
J gene: TRBJ2-7
V gene: TRBV10-3

CDR3 protein: ASSRRGTKAF
J gene: TRBJ1-1
V gene: TRBV13

CDR3 protein: ASSEARGPYSQY
J gene: TRBJ2-5
V gene: TRBV2